This TCR beta chain was documented in a study of T cells in Graves' hyperthyroidism and ophthalmopathy. Study-wide results and caveats: In blood, most of the thyroid clonotypes expanded above 0.001 were also present.

Criteria for exclusion of patients were uncontrolled infection, other autoimmune disease, pregnancy or lactation. Using about 10 ml of fresh peripheral blood, PBMCs were prepared. Per the germline V gene, CDR1 is MGHRA and CDR2 is YSYEKL. This CDR3 has 13 amino acids. V lost 5 bases and J 2 bases, leaving 7 bases between the germline ends. The investigators amplified TCR beta CDR3 regions from RNA transcripts. During a first-round RT-PCR of the TCR CDR3, the HTBI primer set was used. One entry per CDR3 protein results from TCRdb running MiXCR on the multiplex PCR reads. Among approximately 220,000 distinct CDR3 sequences, roughly 18% were seen once, and the ten largest hold just under 45%. This clonotype appeared a few times. Its antigen is unidentified.

The chain is built from TRBV4-1 and TRBJ2-1; no definite D call. The receptor was derived from a man aged 35-49 years with Graves' hyperthyroidism. Sequencing used blood. The CDR3 bases are TGCGCCAGCAGCGACATACCCTACAATGAGCAGTTCTTC. Protein product: CASSDIPYNEQFF.